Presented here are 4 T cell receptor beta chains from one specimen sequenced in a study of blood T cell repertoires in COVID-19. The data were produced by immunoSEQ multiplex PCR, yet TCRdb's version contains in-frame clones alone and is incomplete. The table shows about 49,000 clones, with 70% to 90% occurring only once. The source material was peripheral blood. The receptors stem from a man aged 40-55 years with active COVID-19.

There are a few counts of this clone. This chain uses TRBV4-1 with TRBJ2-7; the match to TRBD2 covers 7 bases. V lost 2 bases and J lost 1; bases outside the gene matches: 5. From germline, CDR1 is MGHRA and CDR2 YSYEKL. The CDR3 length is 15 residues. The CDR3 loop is CASSQKGLESYEQYF. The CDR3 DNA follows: TGCGCCAGCAGCCAAAAAGGACTAGAATCCTACGAGCAGTACTTC.

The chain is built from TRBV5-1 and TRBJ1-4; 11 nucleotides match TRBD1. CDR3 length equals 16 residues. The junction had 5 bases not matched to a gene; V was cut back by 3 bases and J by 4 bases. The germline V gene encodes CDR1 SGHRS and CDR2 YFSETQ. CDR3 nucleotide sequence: TGCGCCAGCAGCTCGGACAGGGGGCAGAATAATGAAAAACTGTTTTTT. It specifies CASSSDRGQNNEKLFF.

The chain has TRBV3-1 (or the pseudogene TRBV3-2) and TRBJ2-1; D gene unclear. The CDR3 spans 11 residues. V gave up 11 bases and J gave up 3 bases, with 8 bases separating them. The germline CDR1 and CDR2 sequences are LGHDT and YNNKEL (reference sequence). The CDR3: CAAQDYNEQFF. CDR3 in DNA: TGTGCCGCTCAGGACTACAATGAGCAGTTCTTC.

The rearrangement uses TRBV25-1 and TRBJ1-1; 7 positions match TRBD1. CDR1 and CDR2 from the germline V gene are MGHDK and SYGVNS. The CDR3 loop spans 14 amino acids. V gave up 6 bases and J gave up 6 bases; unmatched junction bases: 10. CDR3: CASRETGSSAEAFF. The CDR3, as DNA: TGTGCCAGCAGGGAGACAGGGTCGAGCGCTGAAGCTTTCTTT. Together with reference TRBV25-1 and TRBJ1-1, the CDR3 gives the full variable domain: EADIYQTPRYLVIGTGKKITLECSQTMGHDKMYWYQQDPGMELHLIHYSYGVNSTEKGDLSSESTVSRIRTEHFPLTLESARPSHTSQYLCASRETGSSAEAFFGQGTRLTVV.